This T cell receptor (beta chain) originates from a study of cytomegalovirus exposure and HLA in healthy donors. V shed 0 bases and J shed 4 bases, with 9 bases lying between them. The germline V gene has CDR1 MGHRA and CDR2 YSYEKL. The CDR3 spans 14 residues. This clone was seen once. The PCR was carried out with 60 Vbeta primers and 13 Jbeta primers. TCRdb's table, derived via immunoSEQ multiplex PCR, lists solely in-frame clones and lacks some. The table has about 140,000 clones, roughly 77% seen once. V gene TRBV4-1 combines with J gene TRBJ2-5; a weak D match, TRBD2 (6 bases). The sequencing sample was made of PBMCs. This clonotype was sampled from a man aged 25-45 years in good health and CMV-seronegative. This chain's CDR3 is CASSQDRDLETQYF. CDR3 bases: TGCGCCAGCAGCCAAGATCGGGACTTAGAGACCCAGTACTTC.